This entry lists 32 T cell receptor beta chains sequenced from one sample in a study of cytomegalovirus exposure and HLA in healthy donors. The study ran its PCR with 60 Vbeta and 13 Jbeta primers. Profiled with immunoSEQ multiplex PCR; TCRdb holds only in-frame clones, not every one. Found here are 90,000 to 120,000 clones, 82% of them singletons; the top ten hold about 2.5%. Input material: PBMCs. These receptors were taken from a man aged 25 to 40 in good health and CMV-seropositive.

This clone has more than one count but fewer than ten. The chain is built from TRBV5-1 and TRBJ1-4; the D gene is possibly TRBD1 (5 bases). Trimming shortened V by 0 bases and J by 8 bases, and 17 bases separated the two germline ends. Germline CDR1 and CDR2: SGHRS and YFSETQ. This CDR3 region has 16 residues. The CDR3 sequence is CASSLDFSGLQEKLFF. The CDR3 DNA is TGCGCCAGCAGCTTGGACTTTTCGGGACTGCAGGAAAAACTGTTTTTT.

This chain uses TRBV2 with TRBJ2-5; 7 bases line up with TRBD2. Germline V gene sequence: CDR1 SNHLY, CDR2 FYNNEI. The CDR3 spans 14 residues. Trimming at V came to 4 bases and at J to 4 bases, leaving 6 bases not matched to a gene. CDR3 bases: TGTGCCAGCAGTGCCAGCGGGGTAGGAGAGACCCAGTACTTC. Protein sequence: CASSASGVGETQYF. The entire variable domain, with the rest obtained from reference TRBV2 and TRBJ2-5, is as follows: EPEVTQTPSHQVTQMGQEVILRCVPISNHLYFYWYRQILGQKVEFLVSFYNNEISEKSEIFDDQFSVERPDGSNFTLKIRSTKLEDSAMYFCASSASGVGETQYFGPGTRLLVL.

CDR3 amino acids: CATSTRGYGYTF. The DNA of the CDR3 is TGTGCCACCAGCACCAGGGGATATGGCTACACCTTC. The rearrangement links TRBV15 to TRBJ1-2, with TRBD1 as a possible D gene (6 bases). The germline V and J ends were trimmed by 4 bases and 5 bases, with 8 bases remaining between them. CDR3 length: 12 residues. Germline V gene sequence: CDR1 LNHNV, CDR2 YYDKDF (reference sequence).

V is TRBV7-9 and J is TRBJ1-6, with a possible D match to TRBD1 (5 bases). Trimming cost V 5 bases and J 4 bases, with 15 bases left between them. The CDR3 totals 16 residues. Per the germline V gene, CDR1 is SEHNR and CDR2 is FQNEAQ (reference sequence). The CDR3 DNA reads TGTGCCAGCAGCCTCGTCGGGGGGAAATATAATTCACCCCTCCACTTT. Amino acid sequence: CASSLVGGKYNSPLHF.

V and J are TRBV5-1 and TRBJ1-1; D gene uncertain. Trimming took 6 bases from V and 2 from J, leaving 17 bases between them. The germline V gene has CDR1 SGHRS and CDR2 YFSETQ. CDR3 length: 15 amino acids. The CDR3 DNA sequence: TGCGCCAGCAAAACGAGGTCGGGTAAAAACACTGAAGCTTTCTTT. It specifies CASKTRSGKNTEAFF.

The rearrangement links TRBV7-2 to TRBJ2-7; 9 bases line up with TRBD1. V trimming: 6 bases; J trimming: 4 bases; junction bases outside the gene matches: 7. Germline CDR1 and CDR2: SGHTA and FQGNSA. The CDR3 has 14 amino acids. This chain's CDR3 is CASRTGGLKYEQYF. CDR3 bases: TGTGCCAGCAGGACAGGGGGTTTGAAGTACGAGCAGTACTTC.

V usage is TRBV5-1 and J usage is TRBJ1-1; TRBD1 is a possible D gene (6 bases). Trimming cost V 3 bases and J 4 bases, with 19 bases left between them. The length of the CDR3 is 16 residues. The germline V gene has CDR1 SGHRS and CDR2 YFSETQ. This chain's CDR3 is CASSSRIREGGTEAFF. CDR3 nucleotide sequence: TGCGCCAGCAGCTCCCGAATCAGGGAGGGGGGCACTGAAGCTTTCTTT.

The chain employs TRBV19 and TRBJ2-3; 10 nucleotides match TRBD2. Germline CDR1 reads LNHDA; CDR2 reads SQIVND (reference sequence). V lost 6 bases and J lost 0; bases outside the gene matches: 6. This CDR3 comprises 16 residues. The CDR3 sequence: CASRGGLADSTDTQYF. For the CDR3, the DNA is TGTGCCAGTAGGGGCGGACTAGCGGATAGCACAGATACGCAGTATTTT.

This chain joins TRBV4-1 and TRBJ2-1, with unresolved D. V was trimmed by 1 base and J by 4 bases, leaving 5 bases between them. Germline assignment: CDR1 MGHRA and CDR2 YSYEKL. The CDR3 spans 13 residues. As DNA, the CDR3 is TGCGCCAGCAGCCAAGGGCTTTACAATGAGCAGTTCTTC. This gives the protein CASSQGLYNEQFF.

The chain joins TRBV5-1 to TRBJ2-5, with TRBD1 matching over 8 bases. The V gene's germline CDR1 is SGHRS and CDR2 YFSETQ. V was pared by 0 bases and J by 0 bases, with 7 bases of the junction left unmatched. The CDR3 consists of 17 residues. The CDR3 sequence: CASSLETGVRNQETQYF. The CDR3 DNA reads as TGCGCCAGCAGCTTGGAGACAGGGGTCCGAAACCAAGAGACCCAGTACTTC.

The DNA of the CDR3 is TGTGCCAGTAGTATAGGAGGCGACAGGAATTCACCCCTCCACTTT. It encodes CASSIGGDRNSPLHF. This chain connects TRBV19 to TRBJ1-6; D may be TRBD1 (6 bases). Looked up from germline, CDR1 is LNHDA and CDR2 is SQIVND (reference sequence). The CDR3 has 15 amino acids. Trimming cost V 1 base and J 7 bases, with 11 bases left between them.

The V gene is TRBV6-4, the J gene TRBJ2-7; tentative D call: TRBD2 (6 bases). The CDR3 sequence is 14 residues long. Germline-derived CDR1 and CDR2 are MRHNA and SNTAGT. The V and J ends lost 6 bases and 6 bases respectively, with 18 bases between them. The CDR3 protein is CASRGEANSGEQYF. The CDR3, as DNA: TGTGCCAGCAGGGGGGAGGCTAATTCTGGCGAGCAGTACTTC.

V is TRBV19 and J is TRBJ1-3, with D hard to call. Germline V CDR1 and CDR2: LNHDA, SQIVND (reference sequence). V shed 0 bases and J shed 0 bases, with 3 bases lying between them. The CDR3 length is 14 residues. The CDR3 DNA follows: TGTGCCAGTAGTATAGAGAGCTCTGGAAACACCATATATTTT. Translating it yields CASSIESSGNTIYF.

The rearrangement links TRBV9 to TRBJ1-3; 9 nucleotides line up with TRBD1. The CDR3 has 15 residues. Looked up from germline, CDR1 is SGDLS and CDR2 is YYNGEE. Trimming removed 3 bases from V and 2 bases from J; junction bases left unmatched: 3. CDR3 sequence (DNA): TGTGCCAGCAGCGCCACAGGGGGCGCTGGAAACACCATATATTTT. Translated, it gives CASSATGGAGNTIYF.

The chain combines TRBV5-1 with TRBJ1-4; 8 bases line up with TRBD1. CDR1 SGHRS and CDR2 YFSETQ come from the germline V gene. The CDR3 runs 20 residues. Trimming cost V 0 bases and J 4 bases; bases outside gene matches: 17. The CDR3 reads CASSLAEQTGDWVGNEKLFF. CDR3 bases: TGCGCCAGCAGCTTGGCCGAGCAGACAGGGGACTGGGTAGGTAATGAAAAACTGTTTTTT.

The V and J genes are TRBV5-1 and TRBJ2-2; D is possibly TRBD1 (5 bases). The V gene lost 0 bases and the J gene lost 4 bases, with 13 bases spanning the gap. In germline, CDR1 is SGHRS, CDR2 YFSETQ. This CDR3 spans 16 amino acids. The CDR3 sequence: CASSLERGSSTGELFF. The CDR3, as DNA: TGCGCCAGCAGCTTGGAAAGGGGTAGTAGCACCGGGGAGCTGTTTTTT.

This clone has a handful of counts. This rearrangement joins TRBV6-5 to TRBJ1-1; 10 nucleotides match TRBD1. CDR3 size: 14 residues. CDR1 and CDR2 from the germline V gene are MNHEY and SVGAGI. Losses at the gene ends were 7 bases for V and 6 bases for J; bases not matched to a gene: 8. The CDR3 sequence is CASTPDRGASEAFF. The DNA of the CDR3 is TGTGCCAGCACCCCGGACAGGGGGGCCTCTGAAGCTTTCTTT.

The chain uses TRBV6-5 and TRBJ1-2; TRBD1 agrees at 7 bases. The junction had 6 bases not matched to a gene; V was cut back by 5 bases and J by 0 bases. Germline-derived CDR1 and CDR2 are MNHEY and SVGAGI. The CDR3 length is 15 residues. The CDR3 is CASSRDSRANYGYTF. CDR3 coding DNA: TGTGCCAGCAGTAGGGACAGCAGAGCTAACTATGGCTACACCTTC.

This clone has only one observation. The chain uses TRBV7-9 and TRBJ2-7, with D uncertain. Trimming removed 2 bases at V and 3 bases at J, with 8 bases between. Germline loops: CDR1 SEHNR, CDR2 FQNEAQ (reference sequence). CDR3 size: 13 residues. CDR3 in amino acids: CASSLSPHYEQYF. CDR3 coding DNA: TGTGCCAGCAGCTTAAGCCCCCACTACGAGCAGTACTTC.

The chain couples TRBV5-1 to TRBJ1-1, with D possibly matching TRBD1 (6 bases). The V end was cut by 5 bases, the J end by 5 bases, with 13 bases between. The CDR3 is 13 amino acids. The germline V gene has CDR1 SGHRS and CDR2 YFSETQ. Here the CDR3 DNA reads TGCGCCAGCAGAGAGGGGGTTTGGACTGAAGCTTTCTTT. This encodes CASREGVWTEAFF.

J is TRBJ2-7 and V is TRBV7-9; unclear D gene. V was trimmed by 1 base and J by 5 bases, leaving 3 bases between them. This CDR3 has 11 residues. The germline V gene encodes CDR1 SEHNR and CDR2 FQNEAQ (reference sequence). CDR3 coding DNA: TGTGCCAGCAGCTTAGGAGACGAGCAGTACTTC. It is translated as CASSLGDEQYF.

The CDR3 bases are TGTGCCAGCAGATCAGACAGGGGGCAATCGGGCGGCTACACCTTC. This encodes CASRSDRGQSGGYTF. V gene TRBV5-5 combines with J gene TRBJ1-2; 10 nucleotides line up with TRBD1. The germline V gene encodes CDR1 SGHKS and CDR2 YYEKEE (reference sequence). This CDR3 contains 15 residues. The V segment lost 5 bases and the J segment 8 bases; nucleotides outside the gene matches: 12. Full variable domain (remainder filled in from reference TRBV5-5 and TRBJ1-2): DAGVTQSPTHLIKTRGQQVTLRCSPISGHKSVSWYQQVLGQGPQFIFQYYEKEERGRGNFPDRFSARQFPNYSSELNVNALLLGDSALYLCASRSDRGQSGGYTFGSGTRLTVV.

This clone appeared once. This chain links TRBV23-1 with TRBJ1-2; weak D call: TRBD1 (5 bases). TRBV23-1 is marked as an open reading frame, function uncertain. CDR3 size: 15 residues. Trimming took off 4 bases at V and 5 bases at J, with 17 bases between the two ends. The CDR3 here is CASSRPWGKDYGYTF. For the CDR3, the DNA is TGCGCCAGCAGTCGCCCTTGGGGCAAGGATTATGGCTACACCTTC.

The rearrangement uses TRBV9 and TRBJ1-2; perhaps TRBD1 as D (6 bases). CDR1 is SGDLS, CDR2 YYNGEE, per germline. CDR3 length: 12 amino acids. The V end was cut by 2 bases, the J end by 7 bases, with 9 bases between. The CDR3 DNA sequence: TGTGCCAGCAGCGTCTTGGACAGTGGCTACACCTTC. It encodes CASSVLDSGYTF.

The rearrangement uses TRBV4-1 and TRBJ2-3; 7 bases align to TRBD2. The V segment lost 0 bases and the J segment 2 bases; nucleotides outside the gene matches: 5. CDR1 is MGHRA and CDR2 is YSYEKL in the germline V gene. The CDR3 is 16 residues long. The CDR3 DNA sequence: TGCGCCAGCAGCCAAGAGTGGCGGGGGACCACAGATACGCAGTATTTT. It translates to CASSQEWRGTTDTQYF.

V usage is TRBV6-7 and J usage is TRBJ2-3, with 8 bases lining up with TRBD1. TRBV6-7 is designated an ORF whose function remains uncertain. J was trimmed by 4 bases and V by 4 bases; bases with no gene match: 13. The length of the CDR3 is 17 residues. The CDR3 DNA reads TGTGCCAGCAGTTTCCAGGGACAGGTCCTGAAGGCAGATACGCAGTATTTT. Protein sequence: CASSFQGQVLKADTQYF.

The rearrangement links TRBV2 to TRBJ1-1; D may be TRBD1 (5 bases). The CDR3 contains 15 residues. Germline V lookup: CDR1 SNHLY, CDR2 FYNNEI. Deletions cut 2 bases from V and 9 bases from J, with 19 bases between. The CDR3 loop is CASSELMVLGQKAFF. CDR3 DNA sequence: TGTGCCAGCAGTGAACTCATGGTGCTCGGACAAAAAGCTTTCTTT.

This chain joins TRBV15 and TRBJ2-1, with D possibly being TRBD1 (6 bases). V shed 1 base and J shed 5 bases, with 6 bases lying between them. CDR3 length: 13 amino acids. Germline V gene sequence: CDR1 LNHNV, CDR2 YYDKDF (reference sequence). As DNA, the CDR3 is TGTGCCACCAGCAGAGCAGGGGACAATGAGCAGTTCTTC. This translates into CATSRAGDNEQFF.

This clone was seen only a few times. CDR3 nucleotides: TGTGCCAGCAGCGATAAGACTAGCGGGGGGGCCTACGAGCAGTACTTC. It encodes CASSDKTSGGAYEQYF. V gene TRBV2 combines with J gene TRBJ2-7; 14 bases line up with TRBD2. V trimming: 6 bases; J trimming: 2 bases; junction bases outside the gene matches: 6. The CDR3 has 16 residues. Germline V lookup: CDR1 SNHLY, CDR2 FYNNEI.

The chain employs TRBV2 and TRBJ1-6; possibly TRBD1 for D (5 bases). The V gene lost 6 bases and the J gene lost 9 bases, with 15 bases spanning the gap. Germline-derived CDR1 and CDR2 are SNHLY and FYNNEI. The CDR3 has 14 residues. CDR3 residues: CASSQGEGRSPLHF. In nucleotides, the CDR3 is TGTGCCAGCAGCCAAGGGGAGGGACGTTCACCCCTCCACTTT.

V is TRBV5-1 and J is TRBJ1-1; the D is unclear. Germline V lookup: CDR1 SGHRS, CDR2 YFSETQ. The CDR3 loop spans 15 amino acids. Trimming took off 6 bases at V and 2 bases at J, with 17 bases between the two ends. The CDR3 sequence: CASNPVSRGNTEAFF. CDR3 nucleotides: TGCGCCAGCAACCCCGTTAGTCGGGGAAACACTGAAGCTTTCTTT.

J is TRBJ2-2 and V is TRBV4-1; 9 nucleotides agree with TRBD2. J lost 4 bases, V lost 0 bases, and 6 bases had no gene match. CDR1 MGHRA and CDR2 YSYEKL come from the germline V gene. The CDR3 consists of 17 residues. The CDR3 protein is CASSQEVPAGGTGELFF. The CDR3 DNA reads TGCGCCAGCAGCCAAGAGGTCCCAGCGGGGGGCACCGGGGAGCTGTTTTTT.